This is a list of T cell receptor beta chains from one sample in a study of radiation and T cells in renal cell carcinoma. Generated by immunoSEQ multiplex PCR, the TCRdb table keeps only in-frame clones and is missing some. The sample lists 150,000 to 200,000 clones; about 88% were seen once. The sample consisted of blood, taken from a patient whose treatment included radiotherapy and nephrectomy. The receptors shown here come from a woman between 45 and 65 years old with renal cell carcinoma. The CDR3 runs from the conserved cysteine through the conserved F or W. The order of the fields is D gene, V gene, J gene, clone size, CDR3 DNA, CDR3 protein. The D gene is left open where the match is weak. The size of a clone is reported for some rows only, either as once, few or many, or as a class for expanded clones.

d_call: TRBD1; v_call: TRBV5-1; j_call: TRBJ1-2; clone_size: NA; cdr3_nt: TGCGCCAGCAGCTTGTACCTGGGACAGGGGGCTAATGGCTACACCTTC; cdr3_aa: CASSLYLGQGANGYTF
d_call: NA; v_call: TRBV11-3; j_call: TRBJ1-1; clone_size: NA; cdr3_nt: TGTGCCAGCAGCGCCCGGGACGGTATGAACACTGAAGCTTTCTTT; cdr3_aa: CASSARDGMNTEAFF
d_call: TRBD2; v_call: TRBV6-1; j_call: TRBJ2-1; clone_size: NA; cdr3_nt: TGTGCCAGCAGCCGGACTAGCGGGGGTTACAATGAGCAGTTCTTC; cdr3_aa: CASSRTSGGYNEQFF
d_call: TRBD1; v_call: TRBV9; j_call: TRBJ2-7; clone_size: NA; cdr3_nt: TGTGCCAGCAGCGTTCGGGACAGCAGCTCCTACGAGCAGTACTTC; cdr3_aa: CASSVRDSSSYEQYF
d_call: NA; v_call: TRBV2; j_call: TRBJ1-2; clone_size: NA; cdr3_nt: TGTGCCAGCAGCTCTGACAAACTATGGGGCTACACCTTC; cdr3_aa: CASSSDKLWGYTF
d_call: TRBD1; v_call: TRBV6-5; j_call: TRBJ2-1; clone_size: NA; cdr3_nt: TGTGCCAGCAGTTACGACAGGGGCCTATACAATGAGCAGTTCTTC; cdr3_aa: CASSYDRGLYNEQFF
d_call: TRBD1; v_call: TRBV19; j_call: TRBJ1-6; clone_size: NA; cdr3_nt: TGTGCCAGTAGTGTGACAGGGGTGGGTTCACCCCTCCACTTT; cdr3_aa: CASSVTGVGSPLHF
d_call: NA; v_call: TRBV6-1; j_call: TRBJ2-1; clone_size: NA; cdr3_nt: TGTGCCAGCAGCCTGCAGTCAAGCTCCTACAATGAGCAGTTCTTC; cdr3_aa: CASSLQSSSYNEQFF
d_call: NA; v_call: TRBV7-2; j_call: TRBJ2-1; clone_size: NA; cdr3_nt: TGTGCCAGCAGCTTAGCCGGACACTACTACAATGAGCAGTTCTTC; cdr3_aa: CASSLAGHYYNEQFF
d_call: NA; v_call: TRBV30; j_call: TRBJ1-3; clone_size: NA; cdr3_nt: TGTGCCTGGGGTCGGGGGTTTGGCTCTGGAAACACCATATATTTT; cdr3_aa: CAWGRGFGSGNTIYF
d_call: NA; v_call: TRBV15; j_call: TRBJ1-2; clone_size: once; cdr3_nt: TGTGCCACCAGTATCGACACTAGAGGCTACACCTTC; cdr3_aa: CATSIDTRGYTF
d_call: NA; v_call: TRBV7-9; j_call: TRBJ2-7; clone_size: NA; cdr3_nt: TGTGCCAGGTTACTCTTCGGGACCTCTTCCTACGAGCAGTACTTC; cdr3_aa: CARLLFGTSSYEQYF
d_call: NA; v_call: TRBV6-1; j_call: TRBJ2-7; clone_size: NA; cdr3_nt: TGTGCCAGCAGTGAAGGGGGTAGCAGCGCGTGGATTGGGTATTACTACGAGCAGTACTTC; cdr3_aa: CASSEGGSSAWIGYYYEQYF
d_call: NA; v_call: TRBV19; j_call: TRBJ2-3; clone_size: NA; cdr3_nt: TGTGCCAGTGATAGTGGAGGGATCACAGATACGCAGTATTTT; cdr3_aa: CASDSGGITDTQYF
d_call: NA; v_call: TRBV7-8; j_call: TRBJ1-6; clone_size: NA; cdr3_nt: TGTGCCAGCACCCCGAGGACAGACTCATATTCACCCCTCCACTTT; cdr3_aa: CASTPRTDSYSPLHF
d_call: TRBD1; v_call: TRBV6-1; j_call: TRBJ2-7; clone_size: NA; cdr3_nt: TGTGCCAGCAGTGAGCTAGGACAGGGTGAACACGAGCAGTACTTC; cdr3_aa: CASSELGQGEHEQYF